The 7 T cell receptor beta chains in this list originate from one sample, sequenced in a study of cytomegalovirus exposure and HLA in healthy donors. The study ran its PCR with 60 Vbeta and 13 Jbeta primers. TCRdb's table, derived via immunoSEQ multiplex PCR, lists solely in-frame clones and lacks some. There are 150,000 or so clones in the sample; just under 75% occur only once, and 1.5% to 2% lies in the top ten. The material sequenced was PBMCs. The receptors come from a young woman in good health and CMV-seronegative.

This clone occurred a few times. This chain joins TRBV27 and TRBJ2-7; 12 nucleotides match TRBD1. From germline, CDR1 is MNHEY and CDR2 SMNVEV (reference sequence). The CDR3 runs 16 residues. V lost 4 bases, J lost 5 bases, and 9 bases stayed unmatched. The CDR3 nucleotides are TGTGCCAGCAGTTCCCGACGCCGGGACAGGGGGCACGAGCAGTACTTC. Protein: CASSSRRRDRGHEQYF.

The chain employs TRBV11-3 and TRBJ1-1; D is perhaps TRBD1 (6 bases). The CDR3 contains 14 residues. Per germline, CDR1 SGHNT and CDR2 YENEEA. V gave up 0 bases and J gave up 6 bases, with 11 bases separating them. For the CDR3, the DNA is TGTGCCAGCAGCTTAGACCGGGACAACTCTGAAGCTTTCTTT. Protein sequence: CASSLDRDNSEAFF.

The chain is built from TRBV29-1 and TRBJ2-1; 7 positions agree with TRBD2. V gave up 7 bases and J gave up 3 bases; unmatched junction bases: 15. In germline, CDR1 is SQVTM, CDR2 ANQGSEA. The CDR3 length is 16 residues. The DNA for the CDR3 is TGCAGCGATGAGGGGCTACGGGGAGGGGACTACAATGAGCAGTTCTTC. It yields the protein CSDEGLRGGDYNEQFF.

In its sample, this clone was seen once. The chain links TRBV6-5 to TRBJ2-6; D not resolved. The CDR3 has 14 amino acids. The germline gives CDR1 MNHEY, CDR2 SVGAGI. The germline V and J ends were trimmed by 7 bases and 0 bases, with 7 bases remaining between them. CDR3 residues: CASTEHSGANVLTF. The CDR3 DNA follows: TGTGCCAGCACCGAACACTCTGGGGCCAACGTCCTGACTTTC.

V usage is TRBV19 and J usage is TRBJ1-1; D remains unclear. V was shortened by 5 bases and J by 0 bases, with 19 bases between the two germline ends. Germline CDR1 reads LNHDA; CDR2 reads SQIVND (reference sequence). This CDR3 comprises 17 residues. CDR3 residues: CASSPNGRPSMNTEAFF. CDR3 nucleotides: TGTGCCAGTAGTCCAAATGGGAGACCAAGCATGAACACTGAAGCTTTCTTT.

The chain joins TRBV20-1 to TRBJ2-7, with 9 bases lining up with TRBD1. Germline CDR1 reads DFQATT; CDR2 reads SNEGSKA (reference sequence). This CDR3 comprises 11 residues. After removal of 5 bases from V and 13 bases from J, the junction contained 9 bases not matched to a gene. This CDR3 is CSAVQGDRVYV. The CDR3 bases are TGCAGTGCTGTACAGGGGGACAGGGTATACGTC.

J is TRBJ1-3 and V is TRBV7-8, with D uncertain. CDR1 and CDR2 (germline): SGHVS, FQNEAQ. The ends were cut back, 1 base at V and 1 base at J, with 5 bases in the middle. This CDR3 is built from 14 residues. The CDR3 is CASSLGGSGNTIYF. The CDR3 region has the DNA TGTGCCAGCAGCTTAGGCGGTTCTGGAAACACCATATATTTT.